This entry describes one TCR beta chain. The data derive from a study of blood T cell repertoires in COVID-19. Study as a whole: The cDNA or gDNA used as material had been derived from T cells, B-cell-depleted T cells, or PBMCs.

Germline trimming cut 4 bases from V and 2 bases from J; bases unmatched to any gene: 5. Germline values: CDR1 SEHNR, CDR2 FQNEAQ (reference sequence). CDR3 size: 15 residues. In the original processing: Reference gene primer amplification gave estimated nucleated cell counts. Repertoires were generated with immunoSEQ multiplex PCR, while TCRdb's copy carries only in-frame clones and drops some. Clone size and V and J calls were adopted from that table, with D and trimming inferred from the DNA. Of about 11,000 clones listed, about three quarters are singletons. This sequence was found in a man in his sixties with COVID-19, enrolled during active disease. V is TRBV7-9 and J is TRBJ2-7; TRBD2 agrees at 10 bases. Sequenced: peripheral blood. As DNA, the CDR3 is TGTGCCAGCAGCTCTAGCGGGGGAACCACCTACGAGCAGTACTTC. This encodes CASSSSGGTTYEQYF. Full variable domain (outside the CDR3, taken from reference TRBV7-9 and TRBJ2-7): DTGVSQNPRHKITKRGQNVTFRCDPISEHNRLYWYRQTLGQGPEFLTYFQNEAQLEKSRLLSDRFSAERPKGSFSTLEIQRTEQGDSAMYLCASSSSGGTTYEQYFGPGTRLTVT.